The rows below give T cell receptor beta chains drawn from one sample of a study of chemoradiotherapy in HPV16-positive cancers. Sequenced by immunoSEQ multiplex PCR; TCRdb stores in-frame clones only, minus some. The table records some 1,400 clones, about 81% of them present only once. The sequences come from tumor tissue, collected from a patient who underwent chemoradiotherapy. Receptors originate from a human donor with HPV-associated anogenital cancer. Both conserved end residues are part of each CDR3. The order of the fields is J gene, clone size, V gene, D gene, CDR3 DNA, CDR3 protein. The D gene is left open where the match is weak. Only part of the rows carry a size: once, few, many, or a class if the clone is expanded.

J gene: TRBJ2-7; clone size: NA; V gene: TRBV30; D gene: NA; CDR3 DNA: TGTGCCTGGAGTGAATTTAGCGGTTACGAGCAGTACTTC; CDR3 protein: CAWSEFSGYEQYF
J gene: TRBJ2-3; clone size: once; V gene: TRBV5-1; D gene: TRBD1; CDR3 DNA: TGCGCCAGCAGCTTGGCAGGGGGCGCAGGGGATACGCAGTATTTT; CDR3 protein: CASSLAGGAGDTQYF
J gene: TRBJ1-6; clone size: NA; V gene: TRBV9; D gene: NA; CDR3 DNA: TGTGCCAGCAGCTTCAGGACGGACGGGGACCTCCACTTT; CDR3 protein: CASSFRTDGDLHF
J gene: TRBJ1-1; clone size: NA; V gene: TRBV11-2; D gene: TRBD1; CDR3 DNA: TGTGCCAGCAGCGTACCGGGACAGGGGGCTCCTGAAGCTTTCTTT; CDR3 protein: CASSVPGQGAPEAFF
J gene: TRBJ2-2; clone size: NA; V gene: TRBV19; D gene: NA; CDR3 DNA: TGTGCCAGTCTAAAGAACACCGGGGAGCTGTTTTTT; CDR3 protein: CASLKNTGELFF
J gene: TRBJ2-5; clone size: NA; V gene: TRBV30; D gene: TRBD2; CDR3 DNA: TGTGCCTGGAGTGTCTCGGGACTAGTAGGCGAGACCCAGTACTTC; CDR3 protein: CAWSVSGLVGETQYF
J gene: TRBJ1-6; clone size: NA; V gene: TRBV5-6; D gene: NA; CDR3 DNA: TGTGCCAGCAGCAGACCGGAGATAAGCTCACCCCTCCACTTT; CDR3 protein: CASSRPEISSPLHF
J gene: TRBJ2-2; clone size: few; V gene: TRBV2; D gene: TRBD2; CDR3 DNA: TGTGCCAGCAGGGAGCCATGGGGACTAGCGGGGGGCCGAACCGGGGAGCTGTTTTTT; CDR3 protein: CASREPWGLAGGRTGELFF
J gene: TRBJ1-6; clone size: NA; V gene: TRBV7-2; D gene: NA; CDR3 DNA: TGTGCCGGCAGCTTAGGGCCTGGACGGATTAATTCACCCCTCCACTTT; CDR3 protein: CAGSLGPGRINSPLHF
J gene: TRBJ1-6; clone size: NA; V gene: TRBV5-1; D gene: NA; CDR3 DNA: TGCGCCAGCAGCTTGGATGGTAGGGGTTCCATGTCACCCCTCCACTTT; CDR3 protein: CASSLDGRGSMSPLHF
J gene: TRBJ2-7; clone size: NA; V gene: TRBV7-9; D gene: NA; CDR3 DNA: TGTGCCAGCAGCTTAATCCGGGTGCCGTACGAGCAGTACTTC; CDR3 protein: CASSLIRVPYEQYF
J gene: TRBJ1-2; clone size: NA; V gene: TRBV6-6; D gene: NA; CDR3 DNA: TGTGCCAGCAGTTACTCGAAGGGGCAATTGGGCTACACCTTC; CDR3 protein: CASSYSKGQLGYTF
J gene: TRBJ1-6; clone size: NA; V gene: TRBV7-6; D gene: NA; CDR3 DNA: TGTGCCAGCAGCCCACAGGGATATCTTAATTCACCCCTCCACTTT; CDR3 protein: CASSPQGYLNSPLHF
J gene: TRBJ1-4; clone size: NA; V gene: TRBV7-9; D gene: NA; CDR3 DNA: TGTGCCAGCAGCTTAGGGGGTGCTGAAAAACTGTTTTTT; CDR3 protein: CASSLGGAEKLFF
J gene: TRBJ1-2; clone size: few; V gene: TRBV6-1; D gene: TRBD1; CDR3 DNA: TGTGCCAGCACCGAACGACAGGGTCACTATGGCTACACCTTC; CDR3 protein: CASTERQGHYGYTF
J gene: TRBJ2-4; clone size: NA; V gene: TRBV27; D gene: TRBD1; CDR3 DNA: TGTGCCAGCGGGATCCCAACAGGGGGCACCAAAAACATTCAGTACTTC; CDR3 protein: CASGIPTGGTKNIQYF
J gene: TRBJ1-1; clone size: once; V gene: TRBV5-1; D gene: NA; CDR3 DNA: TGCGCCAGCAGCTCCTCAGTAAGCACTGAAGCTTTCTTT; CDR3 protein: CASSSSVSTEAFF
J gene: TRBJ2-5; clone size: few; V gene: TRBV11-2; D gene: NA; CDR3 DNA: TGTGCCAGCAGCTCAGCACCGGGACACCAAGAGACCCAGTACTTC; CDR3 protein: CASSSAPGHQETQYF
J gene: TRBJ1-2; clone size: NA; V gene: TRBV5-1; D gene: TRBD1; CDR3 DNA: TGCGCCAGCAGCATGACAGGGTCCTATGGCTACACCTTC; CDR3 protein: CASSMTGSYGYTF
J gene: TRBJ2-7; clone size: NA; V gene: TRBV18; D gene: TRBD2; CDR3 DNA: TGTGCCAGCTCACCATCCTGGACTAGCGGGGGCCTCTCCTACGAGCAGTACTTC; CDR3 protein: CASSPSWTSGGLSYEQYF
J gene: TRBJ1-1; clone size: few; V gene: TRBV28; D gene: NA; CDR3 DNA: TGTGCCAGCAGTCTCACTGAAGCTTTCTTT; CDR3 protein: CASSLTEAFF
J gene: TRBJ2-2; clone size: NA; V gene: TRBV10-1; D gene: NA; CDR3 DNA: TGCGCCAGCAGGGAGAACACCGGGGAGCTGTTTTTT; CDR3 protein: CASRENTGELFF
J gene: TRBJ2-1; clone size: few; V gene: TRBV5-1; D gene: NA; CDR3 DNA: TGCGCCAGCAGCTTGGCAGGGTTGATCATAGGCAATGAGCAGTTCTTC; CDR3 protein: CASSLAGLIIGNEQFF
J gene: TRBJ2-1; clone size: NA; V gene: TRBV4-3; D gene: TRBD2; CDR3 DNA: TGCGCCAGCAGCCCCCGGACTAGCGGGGGGGCCTCCTACAATGAGCAGTTCTTC; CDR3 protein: CASSPRTSGGASYNEQFF
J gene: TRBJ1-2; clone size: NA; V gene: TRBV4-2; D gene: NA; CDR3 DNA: TGTGCCAGCAGCCAAGATCTAACGACAAGAGGCTACACCTTC; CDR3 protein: CASSQDLTTRGYTF
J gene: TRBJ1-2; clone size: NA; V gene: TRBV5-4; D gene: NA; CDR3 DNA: TGTGCCAGCAGCTTGCCCCCGGGCAGGGTGAATGGCTACACCTTC; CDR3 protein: CASSLPPGRVNGYTF
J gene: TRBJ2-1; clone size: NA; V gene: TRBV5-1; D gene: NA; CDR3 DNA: TGCGCCAGCAGCCCGGGTAGCGAAGCCTACAATGAGCAGTTCTTC; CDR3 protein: CASSPGSEAYNEQFF
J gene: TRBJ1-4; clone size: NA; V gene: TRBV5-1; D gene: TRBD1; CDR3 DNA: TGCGCCAGCAGCCCAGACAGGGTTGGTGAAAAACTGTTTTTT; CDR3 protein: CASSPDRVGEKLFF
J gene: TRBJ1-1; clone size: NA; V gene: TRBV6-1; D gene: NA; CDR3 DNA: TGTGCCAGCGGACAGAACACAATGAACACTGAAGCTTTCTTT; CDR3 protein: CASGQNTMNTEAFF
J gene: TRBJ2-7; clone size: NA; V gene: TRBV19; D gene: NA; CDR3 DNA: TGTGCCAGTAGTATGGTGGGGGCCCAGCAGTACTTC; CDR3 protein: CASSMVGAQQYF
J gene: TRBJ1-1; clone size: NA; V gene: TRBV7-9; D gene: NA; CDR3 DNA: TGTGCCAGCAGCGGTCAGCCTAACACTGAAGCTTTCTTT; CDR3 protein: CASSGQPNTEAFF
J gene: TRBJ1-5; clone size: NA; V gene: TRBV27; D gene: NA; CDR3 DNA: TGTGCCAGCAGTTTAACGGGGAGCAATCAGCCCCAGCATTTT; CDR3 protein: CASSLTGSNQPQHF
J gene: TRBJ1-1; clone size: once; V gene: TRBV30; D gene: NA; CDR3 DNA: TGTGCCTCCAACGTTATTATGAACACTGAAGCTTTCTTT; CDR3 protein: CASNVIMNTEAFF
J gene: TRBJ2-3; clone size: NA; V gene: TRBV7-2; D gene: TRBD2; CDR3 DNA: TGTGCCAGCAGCTTAGAGGGACTAGGGGATACGCAGTATTTT; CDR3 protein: CASSLEGLGDTQYF
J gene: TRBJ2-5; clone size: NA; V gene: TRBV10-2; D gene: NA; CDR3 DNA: TGCGCCAGCAGTGAGTCCTACCTGGGACAAGAGACCCAGTACTTC; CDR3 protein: CASSESYLGQETQYF
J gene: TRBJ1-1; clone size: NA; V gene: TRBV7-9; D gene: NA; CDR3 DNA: TGTGCCAGCAGACTGGGGTCGGGGCACACTGAAGCTTTCTTT; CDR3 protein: CASRLGSGHTEAFF
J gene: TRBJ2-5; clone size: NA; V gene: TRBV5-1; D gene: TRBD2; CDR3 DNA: TGCGCCAGCAGCTTTTCGACTAGCGGGGGGGCCTTGGCCCAGACCCAGTACTTC; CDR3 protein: CASSFSTSGGALAQTQYF
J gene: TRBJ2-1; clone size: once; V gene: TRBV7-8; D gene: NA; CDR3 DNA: TGTGCCAGCAGCTTTAATTCTCTGGAGCAGTTCTTC; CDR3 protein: CASSFNSLEQFF
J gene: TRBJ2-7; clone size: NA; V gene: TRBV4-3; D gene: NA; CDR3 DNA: TGCGCCAGCAGCCAAGATCCGAACGTCCCCGGCGAGCAGTACTTC; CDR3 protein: CASSQDPNVPGEQYF
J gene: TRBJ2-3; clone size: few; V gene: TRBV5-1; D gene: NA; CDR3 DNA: TGCGCCAGCAGCTTGGTGGGGGGTCGGACAGATACGCAGTATTTT; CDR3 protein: CASSLVGGRTDTQYF
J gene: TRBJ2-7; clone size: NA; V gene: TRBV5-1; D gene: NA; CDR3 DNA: TGCGCCAGCATGGGGCAGTCCTACGAGCAGTACTTC; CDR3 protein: CASMGQSYEQYF
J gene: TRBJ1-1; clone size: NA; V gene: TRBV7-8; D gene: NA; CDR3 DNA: TGTGCCAGCAGCTTAGTGGAGGCGGATGAAGCTTTCTTT; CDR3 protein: CASSLVEADEAFF
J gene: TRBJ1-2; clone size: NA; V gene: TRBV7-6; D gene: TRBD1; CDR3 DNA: TGTGCCAGCAGCTTAGCGTCAGGGGGCCACTATGGCTACACCTTC; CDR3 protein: CASSLASGGHYGYTF
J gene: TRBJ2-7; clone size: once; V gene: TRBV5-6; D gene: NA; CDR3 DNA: TGTGCCAGCAGCTTGGCACGGGGGCTCTCCTACGAGCAGTACTTC; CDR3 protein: CASSLARGLSYEQYF
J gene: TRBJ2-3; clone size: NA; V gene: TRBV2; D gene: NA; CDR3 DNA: TGTGCCAGCAACAAACCCGGGACCACAGATACGCAGTATTTT; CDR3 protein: CASNKPGTTDTQYF
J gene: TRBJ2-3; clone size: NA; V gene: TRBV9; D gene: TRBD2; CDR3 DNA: TGTGCCAGCACCTTAAGCGGGGGGGCCTTTGATACGCAGTATTTT; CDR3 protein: CASTLSGGAFDTQYF
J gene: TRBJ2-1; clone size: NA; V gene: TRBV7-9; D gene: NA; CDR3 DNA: TGTGCCAGCAGCTTAACAATCTCGTCTGAGCAGTTCTTC; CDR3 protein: CASSLTISSEQFF
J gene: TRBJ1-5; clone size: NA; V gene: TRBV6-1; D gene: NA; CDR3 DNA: TGTGCCAGCACCCCAGGACGGACTAGCAATCAGCCCCAGCATTTT; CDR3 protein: CASTPGRTSNQPQHF
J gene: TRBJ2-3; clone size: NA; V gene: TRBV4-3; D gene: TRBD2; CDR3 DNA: TGCGCCAGCAGCCCGTCCGGGGGGGGAACAGATACGCAGTATTTT; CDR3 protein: CASSPSGGGTDTQYF
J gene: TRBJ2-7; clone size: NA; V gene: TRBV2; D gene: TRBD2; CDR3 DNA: TGTGCCAGCAGTGTGACTAGCAAATTCGACGAGCAGTACTTC; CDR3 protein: CASSVTSKFDEQYF
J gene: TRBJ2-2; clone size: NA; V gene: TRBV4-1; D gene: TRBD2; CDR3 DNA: TGCGCCAGCAGCCAAGATTCCGGGGCGGGGGGTCTGACCGGGGAGCTGTTTTTT; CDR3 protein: CASSQDSGAGGLTGELFF
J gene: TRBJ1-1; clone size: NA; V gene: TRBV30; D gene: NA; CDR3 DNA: TGTGCCTGGAGTGGACAACCCAACACTGAAGCTTTCTTT; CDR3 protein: CAWSGQPNTEAFF